Shown below are 28 T cell receptor beta chains from a single sample sequenced in a study of blood T cell repertoires in COVID-19 (dated by TCRdb to 2019 to 2021). The method behind the library was the immunoSEQ multiplex PCR assay. The immuneACCESS repertoire file appears here via TCRdb, limited to in-frame rearrangements. These files lack a portion of the clones; in checked studies, under half of the deficit traces to unresolved V genes, and the cause of the others is not known. The sample table holds about 310,000 clones, of which 90% were seen once. The top ten clonotypes cover about 1% of the sample. Material: peripheral blood. The source of these receptors is a woman in her thirties or forties with COVID-19, enrolled during active disease.

The rearrangement joins TRBV5-4 to TRBJ2-2; possibly TRBD2 for D (6 bases). The CDR3 consists of 13 residues. V lost 4 bases to trimming and J lost 4 bases, with 8 bases between them. CDR1 SGHNT and CDR2 YYREEE come from the germline V gene (reference sequence). CDR3 in amino acids: CASSQEGTGELFF. For the CDR3, the DNA is TGTGCCAGCAGCCAGGAGGGCACCGGGGAGCTGTTTTTT.

This rearrangement joins TRBV3-1 (or the pseudogene TRBV3-2) to TRBJ2-2, with 8 positions matching TRBD1. The CDR3 length is 16 residues. From germline, CDR1 is LGHDT and CDR2 YNNKEL (reference sequence). The junction had 7 bases not matched to a gene; V was cut back by 1 base and J by 6 bases. The CDR3 loop reads CASSQVPGGVSGELFF. The CDR3 nucleotides are TGTGCCAGCAGCCAAGTGCCAGGGGGCGTCTCCGGGGAGCTGTTTTTT.

V and J are TRBV7-3 and TRBJ2-5; 7 bases match TRBD1. Germline CDR1 and CDR2: SGHTA and FQGTGA. The CDR3 length is 14 residues. Losses at the gene ends were 5 bases for V and 4 bases for J; bases not matched to a gene: 7. The CDR3: CASSLGGPPETQYF. The CDR3 DNA is TGTGCCAGCAGCCTAGGGGGCCCCCCAGAGACCCAGTACTTC.

V gene TRBV29-1 combines with J gene TRBJ2-1; TRBD2 agrees at 12 bases. With V trimmed by 3 bases and J by 4 bases, 7 bases remained unmatched. Germline V gene data show CDR1 as SQVTM and CDR2 as ANQGSEA. The CDR3 is 16 amino acids. CDR3 DNA sequence: TGCAGCGTTGATAAGGCTAGCGGGGGGGAATACAATGAGCAGTTCTTC. Encoded protein: CSVDKASGGEYNEQFF.

The table lists this clone with a count of one. The chain uses TRBV30 and TRBJ2-5; D perhaps matches TRBD1 (6 bases). Trimming cost V 3 bases and J 8 bases, with 16 bases left between them. Germline loops: CDR1 GTSNPN, CDR2 SVGIG (reference sequence). This CDR3 spans 13 amino acids. CDR3 in DNA: TGTGCCTGGAGCCGTGCCAGGGGAGACACCCAGTACTTC. This encodes CAWSRARGDTQYF.

The table lists this clone with a few counts. The CDR3 spells CASSITAGAVSPLHF. CDR3 DNA sequence: TGTGCCAGTAGTATAACGGCAGGGGCGGTTTCACCCCTCCACTTT. The chain couples TRBV19 to TRBJ1-6, with D maybe TRBD1 (6 bases). The CDR3 consists of 15 residues. The V end was cut by 2 bases, the J end by 9 bases, with 14 bases between. Germline CDR1 is LNHDA and CDR2 is SQIVND (reference sequence).

V gene TRBV19 combines with J gene TRBJ2-2, with D possibly TRBD2 on 5 matching bases. Germline CDR1 reads LNHDA; CDR2 reads SQIVND (reference sequence). The CDR3 extends over 16 amino acids. The V gene lost 5 bases and the J gene lost 5 bases, with 18 bases spanning the gap. The CDR3 loop is CASSSRDLTFTGELFF. For the CDR3, the DNA is TGTGCCAGTAGTTCCCGGGATTTAACATTTACCGGGGAGCTGTTTTTT.

V is TRBV28 and J is TRBJ2-1; perhaps TRBD2 as D (6 bases). The germline V and J ends were trimmed by 8 bases and 9 bases, with 11 bases remaining between them. CDR1 and CDR2 from the germline V gene are MDHEN and SYDVKM. This CDR3 region has 11 residues. The CDR3 nucleotides are TGTGCCAGCGATTGGAGGGGTGAGCAGTTCTTC. Its protein product is CASDWRGEQFF.

The rearrangement joins TRBV11-2 to TRBJ1-2; D uncertain. The CDR3 sequence is 14 residues long. V gave up 5 bases and J gave up 6 bases, with 16 bases separating them. Germline CDR1 is SGHAT and CDR2 is FQNNGV. The CDR3: CASSPRGDFHGYTF. The CDR3, as DNA: TGTGCCAGCAGCCCCAGAGGCGATTTTCATGGCTACACCTTC.

The chain employs TRBV9 and TRBJ2-7; a weak D match, TRBD1 (5 bases). V was shortened by 3 bases and J by 6 bases, with 16 bases between the two germline ends. Looked up from germline, CDR1 is SGDLS and CDR2 is YYNGEE. CDR3 length: 14 residues. CDR3 DNA sequence: TGTGCCAGCAGCGGGGGCCGCGGTGGTTCCGAGCAGTACTTC. It specifies CASSGGRGGSEQYF.

This clone was counted between two and nine times. The V call is TRBV5-4, the J call TRBJ1-5; D not resolved. V lost 0 bases and J lost 7, with 8 bases in between. Germline CDR1 and CDR2: SGHNT and YYREEE (reference sequence). This CDR3 has 13 amino acids. CDR3 sequence (DNA): TGTGCCAGCAGCTTGGATGCGGGCCAGCCCCAGCATTTT. Its translation is CASSLDAGQPQHF. The full variable domain, in which reference TRBV5-4 and TRBJ1-5 provide the parts outside the CDR3, is ETGVTQSPTHLIKTRGQQVTLRCSSQSGHNTVSWYQQALGQGPQFIFQYYREEENGRGNFPPRFSGLQFPNYSSELNVNALELDDSALYLCASSLDAGQPQHFGDGTRLSIL.

This chain uses TRBV19 with TRBJ1-6, with 7 bases matching TRBD1. This CDR3 comprises 15 residues. With 5 bases clipped from V and 6 bases from J, the junction kept 7 bases outside the gene matches. Germline V gene data show CDR1 as LNHDA and CDR2 as SQIVND (reference sequence). Here the CDR3 DNA reads TGTGCCAGTAGTTACCAGGACAGGATTAATTCACCCCTCCACTTT. As protein: CASSYQDRINSPLHF. Full variable domain (remainder filled in from reference TRBV19 and TRBJ1-6): DGGITQSPKYLFRKEGQNVTLSCEQNLNHDAMYWYRQDPGQGLRLIYYSQIVNDFQKGDIAEGYSVSREKKESFPLTVTSAQKNPTAFYLCASSYQDRINSPLHFGNGTRLTVT.

Only a few counts were recorded for this clone. The rearrangement links TRBV19 to TRBJ1-1; D is undetermined. V was shortened by 1 base and J by 0 bases, with 3 bases between the two germline ends. Germline V lookup: CDR1 LNHDA, CDR2 SQIVND (reference sequence). This CDR3 is 13 amino acids long. The CDR3, as DNA: TGTGCCAGTAGTATAGCCTTGAACACTGAAGCTTTCTTT. As protein: CASSIALNTEAFF.

The CDR3 loop reads CASTRDRVIGQPQHF. The CDR3 DNA reads TGTGCCAGCACTCGTGACAGGGTAATAGGTCAGCCCCAGCATTTT. The gene calls are TRBV28 and TRBJ1-5; 7 bases are a match to TRBD1. Germline V gene sequence: CDR1 MDHEN, CDR2 SYDVKM. This CDR3 spans 15 amino acids. Trimming at V came to 7 bases and at J to 6 bases, leaving 12 bases not matched to a gene.

This clone was seen only once. The J gene is TRBJ1-1, the V gene TRBV27; D is perhaps TRBD1 (5 bases). This CDR3 contains 11 residues. Per germline, CDR1 MNHEY and CDR2 SMNVEV (reference sequence). The ends were cut back, 8 bases at V and 6 bases at J, with 10 bases in the middle. The CDR3 nucleotides read TGTGCCAGCTGGGCGGGGGCTGAAGCTTTCTTT. As protein: CASWAGAEAFF.

V gene TRBV19 combines with J gene TRBJ1-6; D gene ambiguous. The V end lost 5 bases, the J end lost 4 bases, and 9 bases lay between the germline ends. Germline V lookup: CDR1 LNHDA, CDR2 SQIVND (reference sequence). This CDR3 has 14 amino acids. The CDR3 loop is CASSFGGYNSPLHF. CDR3 DNA sequence: TGTGCCAGTAGTTTTGGAGGGTATAATTCACCCCTCCACTTT.

This clone was counted between two and nine times. This chain joins TRBV3-1 (or the pseudogene TRBV3-2) and TRBJ1-5; D is perhaps TRBD1 (6 bases). Germline V gene sequence: CDR1 LGHDT, CDR2 YNNKEL (reference sequence). Trimming stripped 2 bases from V and 3 bases from J, with 11 bases between. The CDR3 sequence is 15 residues long. The CDR3 region has the DNA TGTGCCAGCAGCCAACGAACAGGGCCCAATCAGCCCCAGCATTTT. Its translation is CASSQRTGPNQPQHF.

This chain links TRBV24-1 with TRBJ2-1; 9 nucleotides line up with TRBD1. The CDR3 is 19 amino acids. J gave up 0 bases and V 2 bases, and 10 bases lay outside the gene matches. Germline V gene data show CDR1 as KGHDR and CDR2 as SFDVKD. CDR3 coding DNA: TGTGCCACCAGTGATTGGGTCTCGGGACAGGGAAGCTCCTACAATGAGCAGTTCTTC. Its protein is CATSDWVSGQGSSYNEQFF.

This chain uses TRBV6-2 or TRBV6-3 with TRBJ2-7; TRBD1 aligns across 10 bases. The CDR3 spans 16 residues. Germline loops: CDR1 MNHEY, CDR2 SVGEGT. Germline trimming cut 1 base from V and 2 bases from J; bases unmatched to any gene: 5. The CDR3 DNA reads as TGTGCCAGCAGTTACTGGTCTGGGACAGGGGCCTACGAGCAGTACTTC. Protein product: CASSYWSGTGAYEQYF.

CDR3 sequence: CASTWEDSGGNNEQFF. DNA for the CDR3: TGTGCCAGTACCTGGGAGGATAGCGGGGGGAACAATGAGCAGTTCTTC. This rearrangement joins TRBV19 to TRBJ2-1; 10 nucleotides line up with TRBD2. Per germline, CDR1 LNHDA and CDR2 SQIVND (reference sequence). The CDR3 is 16 amino acids. V shed 7 bases and J 5 bases; nucleotides not matched to a gene: 11.

CDR3 nucleotides: TGTGCCAGCTCACCAGGGGCGGACTCCTACGAGCAGTACTTC. Its translation is CASSPGADSYEQYF. J is TRBJ2-7 and V is TRBV18; the D gene is possibly TRBD1 (5 bases). Trimming took 2 bases from V and 0 from J, leaving 8 bases between them. CDR1 KGHSH and CDR2 LQKENI come from the germline V gene. The CDR3 is 14 amino acids.

The rearrangement links TRBV10-3 to TRBJ1-2; weak D call: TRBD1 (6 bases). This CDR3 has 13 residues. The V and J ends lost 3 bases and 6 bases respectively, with 11 bases between them. Germline CDR1 ENHRY, CDR2 SYGVKD. The DNA for the CDR3 is TGTGCCATCAGTGATGGGTCAGGGGATGGCTACACCTTC. The encoded protein is CAISDGSGDGYTF.

This clone was seen only once. The rearrangement joins TRBV5-4 to TRBJ1-2; the match to TRBD1 covers 10 bases. Trimming took 5 bases from V and 5 from J; bases not matched to a gene: 6. The length of the CDR3 is 14 residues. Germline-derived CDR1 and CDR2 are SGHNT and YYREEE (reference sequence). For the CDR3, the DNA is TGTGCCAGCAGGATTGGACAGGGGGTTTATGGCTACACCTTC. The encoded protein is CASRIGQGVYGYTF. Filled out from reference TRBV5-4 and TRBJ1-2, the complete variable domain reads ETGVTQSPTHLIKTRGQQVTLRCSSQSGHNTVSWYQQALGQGPQFIFQYYREEENGRGNFPPRFSGLQFPNYSSELNVNALELDDSALYLCASRIGQGVYGYTFGSGTRLTVV.

The V gene is TRBV19, the J gene TRBJ2-7, with TRBD2 identical over 8 bases. Per germline, CDR1 LNHDA and CDR2 SQIVND (reference sequence). CDR3 length equals 14 residues. The V gene end was trimmed by 10 bases and the J gene end by 0 bases; junction bases not matched to a gene: 8. The CDR3 sequence: CATGDGGDSYEQYF. The CDR3 DNA is TGTGCCACCGGAGACGGGGGGGACTCCTACGAGCAGTACTTC.

This chain connects TRBV7-9 to TRBJ2-1, with 9 bases fitting TRBD2. Germline V gene data show CDR1 as SEHNR and CDR2 as FQNEAQ (reference sequence). This CDR3 has 17 amino acids. The V segment lost 4 bases and the J segment 0 bases; nucleotides outside the gene matches: 7. The CDR3 protein is CASSSPLAGISYNEQFF. CDR3 nucleotide sequence: TGTGCCAGCAGCTCTCCCCTAGCGGGAATCTCCTACAATGAGCAGTTCTTC.

J is TRBJ1-2 and V is TRBV27; D gene ambiguous. CDR1 and CDR2 (germline): MNHEY, SMNVEV (reference sequence). Trimming cost V 0 bases and J 4 bases, with 12 bases left between them. The CDR3 spans 15 residues. The CDR3 sequence: CASSLSRELIYGYTF. The CDR3 DNA reads TGTGCCAGCAGTTTATCGAGGGAGCTCATCTATGGCTACACCTTC.

The gene calls are TRBV6-2 or TRBV6-3 and TRBJ2-2; TRBD2 matches at 12 bases. V gave up 4 bases and J gave up 5 bases; unmatched junction bases: 5. In germline, CDR1 is MNHEY, CDR2 SVGEGT. The CDR3 has 16 residues. The CDR3 spells CASSSSGGAGTGELFF. CDR3 nucleotide sequence: TGTGCCAGCAGTTCTAGCGGGGGGGCCGGAACCGGGGAGCTGTTTTTT.

CDR3 region: CASSLLAGGPGEQFF. In DNA, the CDR3 is TGTGCCAGCAGCTTACTAGCGGGGGGGCCGGGTGAGCAGTTCTTC. V gene TRBV7-8 combines with J gene TRBJ2-1; 12 bases are a match to TRBD2. After removal of 2 bases from V and 9 bases from J, the junction contained 5 bases not matched to a gene. This CDR3 region has 15 residues. Germline CDR1 SGHVS, CDR2 FQNEAQ.